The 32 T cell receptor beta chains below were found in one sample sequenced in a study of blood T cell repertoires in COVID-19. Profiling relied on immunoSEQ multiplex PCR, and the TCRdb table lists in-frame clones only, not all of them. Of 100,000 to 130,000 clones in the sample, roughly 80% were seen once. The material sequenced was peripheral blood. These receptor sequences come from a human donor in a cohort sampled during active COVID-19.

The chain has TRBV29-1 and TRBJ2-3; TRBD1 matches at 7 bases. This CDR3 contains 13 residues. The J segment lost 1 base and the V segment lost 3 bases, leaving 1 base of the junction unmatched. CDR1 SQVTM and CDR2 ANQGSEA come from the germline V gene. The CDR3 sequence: CSVDTGGTDTQYF. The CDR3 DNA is TGCAGCGTTGACACAGGGGGCACAGATACGCAGTATTTT.

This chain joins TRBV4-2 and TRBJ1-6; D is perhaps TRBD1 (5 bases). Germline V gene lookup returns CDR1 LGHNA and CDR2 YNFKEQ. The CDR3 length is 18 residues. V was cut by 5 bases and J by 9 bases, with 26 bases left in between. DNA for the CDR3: TGTGCCAGCAGCTTTAGGAGCGGGGGAGTGAAGGCGGGTTCACCCCTCCACTTT. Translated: CASSFRSGGVKAGSPLHF.

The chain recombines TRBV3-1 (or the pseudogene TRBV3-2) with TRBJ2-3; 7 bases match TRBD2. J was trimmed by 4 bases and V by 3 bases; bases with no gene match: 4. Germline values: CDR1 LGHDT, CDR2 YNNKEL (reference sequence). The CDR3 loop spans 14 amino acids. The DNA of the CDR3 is TGTGCCAGCAGCCAGTGGGAGGGATCAGATACGCAGTATTTT. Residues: CASSQWEGSDTQYF.

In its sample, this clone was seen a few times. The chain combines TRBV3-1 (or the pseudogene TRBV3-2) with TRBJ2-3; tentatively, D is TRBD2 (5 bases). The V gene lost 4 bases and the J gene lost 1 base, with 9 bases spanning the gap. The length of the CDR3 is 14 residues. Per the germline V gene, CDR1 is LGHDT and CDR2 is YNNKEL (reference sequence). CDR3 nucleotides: TGTGCCAGCAGCCTAGCGCACTGCACAGATACGCAGTATTTT. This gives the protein CASSLAHCTDTQYF.

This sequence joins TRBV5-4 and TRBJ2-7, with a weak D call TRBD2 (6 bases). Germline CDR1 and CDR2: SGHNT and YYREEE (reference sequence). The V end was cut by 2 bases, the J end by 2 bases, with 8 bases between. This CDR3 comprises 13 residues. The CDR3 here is CASSLGGTYEQYF. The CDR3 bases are TGTGCCAGCAGCTTAGGAGGGACCTACGAGCAGTACTTC.

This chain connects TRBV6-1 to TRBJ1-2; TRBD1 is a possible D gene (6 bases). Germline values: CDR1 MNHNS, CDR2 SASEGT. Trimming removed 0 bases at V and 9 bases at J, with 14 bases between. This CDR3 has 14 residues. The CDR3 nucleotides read TGTGCCAGCAGTGAAGCGTCAGGACAGTTAAGCTACACCTTC. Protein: CASSEASGQLSYTF.

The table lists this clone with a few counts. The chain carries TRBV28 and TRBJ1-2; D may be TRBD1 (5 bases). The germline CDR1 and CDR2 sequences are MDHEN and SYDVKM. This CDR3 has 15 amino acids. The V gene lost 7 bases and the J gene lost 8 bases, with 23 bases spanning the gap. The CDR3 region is CASITGGTAPIGYTF. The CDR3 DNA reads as TGTGCCAGCATTACTGGAGGGACGGCCCCTATAGGCTACACCTTC.

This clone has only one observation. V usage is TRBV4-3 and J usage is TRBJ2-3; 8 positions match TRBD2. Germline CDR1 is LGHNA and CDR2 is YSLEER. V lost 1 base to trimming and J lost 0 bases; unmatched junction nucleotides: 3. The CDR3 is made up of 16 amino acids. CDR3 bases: TGCGCCAGCAGCCAAGGGACTAGCCCTAGCACAGATACGCAGTATTTT. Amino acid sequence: CASSQGTSPSTDTQYF.

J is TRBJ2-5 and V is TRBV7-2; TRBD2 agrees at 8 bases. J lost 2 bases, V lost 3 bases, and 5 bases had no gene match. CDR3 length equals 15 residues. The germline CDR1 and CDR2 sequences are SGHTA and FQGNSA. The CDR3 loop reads CASSLLAGLQETQYF. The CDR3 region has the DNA TGTGCCAGCAGCTTGTTAGCGGGGCTTCAAGAGACCCAGTACTTC.

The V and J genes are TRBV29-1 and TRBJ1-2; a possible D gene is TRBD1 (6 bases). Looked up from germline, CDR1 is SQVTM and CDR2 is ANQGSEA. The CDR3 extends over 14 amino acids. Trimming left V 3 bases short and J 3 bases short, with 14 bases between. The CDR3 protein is CSVEERGPDYGYTF. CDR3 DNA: TGCAGCGTTGAGGAGCGGGGGCCAGACTATGGCTACACCTTC.

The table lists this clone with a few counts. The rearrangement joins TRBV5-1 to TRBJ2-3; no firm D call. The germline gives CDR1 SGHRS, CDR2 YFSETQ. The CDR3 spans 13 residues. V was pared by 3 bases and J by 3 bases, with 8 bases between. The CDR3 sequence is CASSSPPTDTQYF. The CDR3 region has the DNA TGCGCCAGCAGCTCCCCCCCAACAGATACGCAGTATTTT.

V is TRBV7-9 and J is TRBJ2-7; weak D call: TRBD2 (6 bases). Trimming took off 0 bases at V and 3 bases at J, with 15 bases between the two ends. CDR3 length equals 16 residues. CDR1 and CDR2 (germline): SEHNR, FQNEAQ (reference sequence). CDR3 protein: CASSLAKDYQFYEQYV. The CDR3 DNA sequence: TGTGCCAGCAGCTTAGCGAAGGACTACCAATTCTACGAGCAGTACGTC.

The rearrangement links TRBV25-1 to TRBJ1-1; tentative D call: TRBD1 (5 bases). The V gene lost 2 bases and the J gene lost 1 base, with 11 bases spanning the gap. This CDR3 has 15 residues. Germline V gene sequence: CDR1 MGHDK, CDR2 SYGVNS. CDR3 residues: CASSEGEGRNTEAFF. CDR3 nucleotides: TGTGCCAGCAGTGAAGGGGAGGGACGGAACACTGAAGCTTTCTTT.

CDR3 protein: CATSDPSPLAGAQNTGELFF. In DNA form, the CDR3 reads TGTGCCACCAGTGATCCGTCCCCACTAGCGGGAGCTCAGAACACCGGGGAGCTGTTTTTT. This chain connects TRBV24-1 to TRBJ2-2; 11 bases match TRBD2. The CDR3 consists of 20 residues. J lost 1 base, V lost 3 bases, and 12 bases had no gene match. CDR1 and CDR2 from the germline V gene are KGHDR and SFDVKD.

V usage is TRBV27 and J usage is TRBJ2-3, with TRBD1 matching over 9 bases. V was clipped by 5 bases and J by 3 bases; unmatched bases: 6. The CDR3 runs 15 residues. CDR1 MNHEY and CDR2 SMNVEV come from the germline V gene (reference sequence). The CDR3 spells CASSPYRGLTDTQYF. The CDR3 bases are TGTGCCAGCAGTCCGTACAGGGGGCTGACAGATACGCAGTATTTT.

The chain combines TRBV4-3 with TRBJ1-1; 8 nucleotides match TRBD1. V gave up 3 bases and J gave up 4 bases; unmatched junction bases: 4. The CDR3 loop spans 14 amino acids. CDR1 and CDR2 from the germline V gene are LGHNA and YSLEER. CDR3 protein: CASSHGQGGTEAFF. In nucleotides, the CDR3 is TGCGCCAGCAGCCACGGACAGGGTGGCACTGAAGCTTTCTTT.

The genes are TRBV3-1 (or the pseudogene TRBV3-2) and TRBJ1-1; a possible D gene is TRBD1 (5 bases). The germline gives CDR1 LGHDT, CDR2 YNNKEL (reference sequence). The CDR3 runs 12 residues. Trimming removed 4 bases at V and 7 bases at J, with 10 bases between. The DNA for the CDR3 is TGTGCCAGCAGCCCGGGGGGGATTGAAGCTTTCTTT. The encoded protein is CASSPGGIEAFF.

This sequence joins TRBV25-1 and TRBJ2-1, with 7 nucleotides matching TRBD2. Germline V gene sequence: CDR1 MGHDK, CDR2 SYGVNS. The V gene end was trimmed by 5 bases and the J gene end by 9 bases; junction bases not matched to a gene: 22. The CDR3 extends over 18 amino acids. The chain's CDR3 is CASSSPRAYAGEGGEQFF. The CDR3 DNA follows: TGTGCCAGCAGTTCCCCGCGGGCCTACGCGGGAGAGGGTGGTGAGCAGTTCTTC.

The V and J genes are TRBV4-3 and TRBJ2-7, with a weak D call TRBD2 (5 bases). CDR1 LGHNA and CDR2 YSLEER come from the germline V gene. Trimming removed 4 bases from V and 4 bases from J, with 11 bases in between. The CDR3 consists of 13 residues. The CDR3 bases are TGCGCCAGCAGCCCCGGGGTAGTGTACGAGCAGTACTTC. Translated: CASSPGVVYEQYF.

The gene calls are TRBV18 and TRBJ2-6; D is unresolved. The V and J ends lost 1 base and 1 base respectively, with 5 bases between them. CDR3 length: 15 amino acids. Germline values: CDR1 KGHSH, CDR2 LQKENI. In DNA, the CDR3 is TGTGCCAGCTCACCACGAACATCTGGGGCCAACGTCCTGACTTTC. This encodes CASSPRTSGANVLTF.

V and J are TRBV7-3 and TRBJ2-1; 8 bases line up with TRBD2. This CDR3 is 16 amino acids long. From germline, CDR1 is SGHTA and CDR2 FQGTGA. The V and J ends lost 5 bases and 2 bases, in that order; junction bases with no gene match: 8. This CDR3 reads CASSTNPGLAYNEQFF. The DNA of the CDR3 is TGTGCCAGCAGCACCAATCCGGGACTAGCCTACAATGAGCAGTTCTTC.

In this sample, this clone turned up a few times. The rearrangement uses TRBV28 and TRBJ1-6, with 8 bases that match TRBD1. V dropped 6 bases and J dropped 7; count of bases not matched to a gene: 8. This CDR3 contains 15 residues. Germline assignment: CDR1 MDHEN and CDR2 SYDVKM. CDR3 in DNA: TGTGCCAGCAGACCACAGGGGGGTAGGAATTCACCCCTCCACTTT. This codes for CASRPQGGRNSPLHF. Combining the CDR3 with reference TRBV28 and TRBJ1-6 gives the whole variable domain DVKVTQSSRYLVKRTGEKVFLECVQDMDHENMFWYRQDPGLGLRLIYFSYDVKMKEKGDIPEGYSVSREKKERFSLILESASTNQTSMYLCASRPQGGRNSPLHFGNGTRLTVT.

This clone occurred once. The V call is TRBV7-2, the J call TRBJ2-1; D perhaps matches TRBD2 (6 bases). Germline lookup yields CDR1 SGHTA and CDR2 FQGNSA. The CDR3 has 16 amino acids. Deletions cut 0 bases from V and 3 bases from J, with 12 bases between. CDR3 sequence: CASSLAGGTFYNEQFF. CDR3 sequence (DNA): TGTGCCAGCAGCTTAGCGGGCGGGACCTTCTACAATGAGCAGTTCTTC.

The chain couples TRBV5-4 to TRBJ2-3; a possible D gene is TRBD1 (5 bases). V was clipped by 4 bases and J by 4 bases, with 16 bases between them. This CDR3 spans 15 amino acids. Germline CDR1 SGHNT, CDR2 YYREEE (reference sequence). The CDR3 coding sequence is TGTGCCAGCAGCGCGGATAGGGTGGGGCCAGATACGCAGTATTTT. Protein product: CASSADRVGPDTQYF.

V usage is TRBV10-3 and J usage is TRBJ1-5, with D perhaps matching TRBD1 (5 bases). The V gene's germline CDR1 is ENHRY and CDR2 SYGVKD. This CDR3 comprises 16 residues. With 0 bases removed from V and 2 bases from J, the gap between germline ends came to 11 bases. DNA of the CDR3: TGTGCCATCAGTGAGTCGGGCAGGGCGGGCAATCAGCCCCAGCATTTT. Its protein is CAISESGRAGNQPQHF.

The CDR3 sequence: CASSEGDYGYTF. CDR3 sequence (DNA): TGTGCCAGCAGCGAGGGGGACTATGGCTACACCTTC. V usage is TRBV3-1 (or the pseudogene TRBV3-2) and J usage is TRBJ1-2, with D possibly TRBD1 on 6 matching bases. The CDR3 extends over 12 amino acids. The germline V gene has CDR1 LGHDT and CDR2 YNNKEL (reference sequence). V was shortened by 5 bases and J by 3 bases, with 7 bases between the two germline ends.

CDR3 DNA sequence: TGTGCCAGCAGCCCTAGGGGTGGGGCGTACAATGAGCAGTTCTTC. Translated, it gives CASSPRGGAYNEQFF. The J gene is TRBJ2-1, the V gene TRBV7-2, with a tentative D call TRBD1 (5 bases). The CDR3 contains 15 residues. Trimming took 5 bases from V and 4 from J, leaving 15 bases between them. Germline CDR1 and CDR2: SGHTA and FQGNSA.

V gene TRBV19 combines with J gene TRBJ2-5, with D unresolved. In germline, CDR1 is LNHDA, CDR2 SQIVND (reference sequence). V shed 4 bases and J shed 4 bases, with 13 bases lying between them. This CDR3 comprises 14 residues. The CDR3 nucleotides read TGTGCCAGTAGTAGGAGCCAGACGGGAGAGACCCAGTACTTC. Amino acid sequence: CASSRSQTGETQYF.

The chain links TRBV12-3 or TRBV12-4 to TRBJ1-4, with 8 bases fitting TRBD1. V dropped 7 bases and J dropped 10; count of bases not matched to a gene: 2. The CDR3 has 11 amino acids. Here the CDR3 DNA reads TGTGCCAGCACTGACAGGGGAAAACTGTTTTTT. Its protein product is CASTDRGKLFF.

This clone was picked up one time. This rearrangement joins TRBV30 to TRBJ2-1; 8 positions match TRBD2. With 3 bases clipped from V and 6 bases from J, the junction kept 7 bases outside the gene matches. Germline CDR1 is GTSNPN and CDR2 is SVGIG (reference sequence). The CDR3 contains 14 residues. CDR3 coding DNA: TGTGCCTGGAGGAATAAGCGGGAGACCAATGAGCAGTTCTTC. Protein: CAWRNKRETNEQFF.

This CDR3 reads CASSLLAERQETQYF. The CDR3 DNA sequence: TGTGCCAGCAGCTTGCTAGCGGAGAGGCAAGAGACCCAGTACTTC. The chain has TRBV7-2 and TRBJ2-5; 7 nucleotides match TRBD2. CDR3 length equals 15 residues. The germline gives CDR1 SGHTA, CDR2 FQGNSA. Trimming removed 3 bases from V and 2 bases from J; junction bases left unmatched: 6. Drawing the rest from reference TRBV7-2 and TRBJ2-5, the complete variable domain is GAGVSQSPSNKVTEKGKDVELRCDPISGHTALYWYRQSLGQGLEFLIYFQGNSAPDKSGLPSDRFSAERTGGSVSTLTIQRTQQEDSAVYLCASSLLAERQETQYFGPGTRLLVL.

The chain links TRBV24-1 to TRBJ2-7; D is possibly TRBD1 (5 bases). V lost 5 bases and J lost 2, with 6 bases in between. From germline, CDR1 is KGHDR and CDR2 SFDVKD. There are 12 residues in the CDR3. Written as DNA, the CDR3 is TGTGCCACCAGTGGGGGCGCCTACGAGCAGTACGTC. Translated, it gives CATSGGAYEQYV.